The clone carrying this T cell receptor (beta chain) was recorded a few times. Its matching antigen is unknown. This sample is part of a study of identical twins. Study observations and caveats: While abundant cord blood beta clonotypes carried fewer insertions, memory repertoires showed no such pattern. Twin-shared out-of-frame alpha sequences showed excess low generation probability.

Template switching created a universal primer site, and the cDNA included unique molecular identifiers. TCRdb re-analysed the 5' RACE reads in MiXCR, keeping a single row per CDR3 protein. The sample carries just under 550,000 distinct CDR3 sequences, approximately 16% recorded once. CDR1 is DFQATT, CDR2 SNEGSKA, per germline (reference sequence). Germline trimming cut 5 bases from V and 8 bases from J; bases unmatched to any gene: 13. CDR3 length equals 15 residues. The sample was also linked to a second study, of yellow fever vaccine responses in identical twins. From that study: Reports say the vaccine T cell response in twins looked partly convergent and partly personalized.

The chain joins TRBV20-1 to TRBJ2-1; the match to TRBD2 covers 9 bases. The source of this sequence is a woman younger than 35 in good health. Input material: CD4+ T cells sorted from blood. This chain's CDR3 is CSARKTSGPGYEQFF. For the CDR3, the DNA is TGCAGTGCTCGTAAGACTAGCGGTCCAGGTTATGAGCAGTTCTTC.